The TCR beta chain described here comes from a study of shared clonotypes between healthy human individuals. Notes on the study in general: Among donors, clonotype sharing was expected to be affected by sequencing depth. Four donors showed sharing of about 5.5% of naive CD4 clonotypes.

A roughly 200 ng quantity of DNA, around 30,000 T cell genomes, went into the sorted-subset replicate PCRs. The protocol was immunoSEQ multiplex PCR, while the TCRdb copy is restricted to in-frame clones and leaves out a portion. Here the sample spans about 2.4 million clones, 80% to 95% being singletons. This clone was seen a single time. The antigen is undetermined. V gave up 3 bases and J gave up 1 base, with 10 bases separating them. The CDR3 runs 15 residues. The germline CDR1 and CDR2 sequences are SEHNR and FQNEAQ (reference sequence). The origin of this receptor is a man between 18 and 29 years old in good health. Some clones in this sample may be carry-over from other donors' samples. Specimen: naive CD4+ T cells from PBMCs. Sample subset: CD45RA+ positively selected. This sequence joins TRBV7-9 and TRBJ2-1, with D perhaps matching TRBD1 (6 bases). The CDR3 nucleotides are TGTGCCAGCAGCTTTTACAGGGCTTCCTACAATGAGCAGTTCTTC. Its translation is CASSFYRASYNEQFF. The full variable domain, its missing parts supplied by reference TRBV7-9 and TRBJ2-1, is DTGVSQNPRHKITKRGQNVTFRCDPISEHNRLYWYRQTLGQGPEFLTYFQNEAQLEKSRLLSDRFSAERPKGSFSTLEIQRTEQGDSAMYLCASSFYRASYNEQFFGPGTRLTVL.